This TCR beta chain came from a study of CD8 T cells in ankylosing spondylitis. The study, taken as a whole, reports: What appeared characteristic of ankylosing spondylitis blood was a TCR beta motif of under 10 highly homologous variants. Reported data indicate significant enrichment of disease-linked clones within matched ankylosing spondylitis synovial fluid.

A single record per CDR3 protein comes from TCRdb applying MiXCR to the 5' RACE reads. The repertoire holds around 440,000 distinct CDR3 sequences, with more than 15% as singletons. This clonotype was counted a few times. As yet, its antigen is unknown. The CDR3 consists of 15 residues. Germline-derived CDR1 and CDR2 are DFQATT and SNEGSKA (reference sequence). V lost 4 bases, J lost 0 bases, and 3 bases stayed unmatched. The receptor was isolated from a male donor with ankylosing spondylitis. This chain joins TRBV20-1 and TRBJ2-3, with TRBD2 matching over 11 bases. The specimen was blood, either unsorted or a sorted T cell fraction (not recorded which). The CDR3 DNA follows: TGCAGTGCTATAGCGGGGGGGTTTAGCACAGATACGCAGTATTTT. The encoded protein is CSAIAGGFSTDTQYF.